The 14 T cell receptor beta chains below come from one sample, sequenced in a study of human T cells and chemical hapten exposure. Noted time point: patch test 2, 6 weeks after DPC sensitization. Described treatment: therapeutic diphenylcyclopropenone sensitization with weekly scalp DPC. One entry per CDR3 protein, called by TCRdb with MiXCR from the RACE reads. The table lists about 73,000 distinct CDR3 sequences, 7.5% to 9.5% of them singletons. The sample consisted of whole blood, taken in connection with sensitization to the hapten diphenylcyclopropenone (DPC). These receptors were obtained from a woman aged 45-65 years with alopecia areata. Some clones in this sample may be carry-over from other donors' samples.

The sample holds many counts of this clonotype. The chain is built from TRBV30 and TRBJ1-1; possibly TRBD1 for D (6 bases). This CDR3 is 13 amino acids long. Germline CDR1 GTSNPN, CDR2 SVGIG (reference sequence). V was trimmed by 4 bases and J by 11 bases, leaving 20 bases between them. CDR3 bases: TGTGCCTGGACCCCTGGGGCAGGGGAGGACGCTTTCTTT. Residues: CAWTPGAGEDAFF.

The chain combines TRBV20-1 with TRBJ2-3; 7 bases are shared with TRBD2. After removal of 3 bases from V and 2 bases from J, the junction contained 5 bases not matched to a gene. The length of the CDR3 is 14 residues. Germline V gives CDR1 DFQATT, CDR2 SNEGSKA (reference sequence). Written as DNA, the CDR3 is TGCAGTGCTAGGAGCGGGGCCTACACAGATACGCAGTATTTT. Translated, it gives CSARSGAYTDTQYF.

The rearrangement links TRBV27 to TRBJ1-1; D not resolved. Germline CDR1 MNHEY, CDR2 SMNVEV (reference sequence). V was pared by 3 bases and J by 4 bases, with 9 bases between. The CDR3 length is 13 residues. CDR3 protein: CASSFQVSTEAFF. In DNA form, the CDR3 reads TGTGCCAGCAGTTTTCAGGTTAGCACTGAAGCTTTCTTT.

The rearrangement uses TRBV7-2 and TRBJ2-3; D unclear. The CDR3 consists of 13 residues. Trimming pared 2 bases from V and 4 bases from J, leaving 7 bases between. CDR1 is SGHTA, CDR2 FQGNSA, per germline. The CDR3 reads CASSLRCADTQYF. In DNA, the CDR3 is TGTGCCAGCAGCTTAAGGTGCGCAGATACGCAGTATTTT. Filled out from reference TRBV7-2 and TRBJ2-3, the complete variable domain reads GAGVSQSPSNKVTEKGKDVELRCDPISGHTALYWYRQSLGQGLEFLIYFQGNSAPDKSGLPSDRFSAERTGGSVSTLTIQRTQQEDSAVYLCASSLRCADTQYFGPGTRLTVL.

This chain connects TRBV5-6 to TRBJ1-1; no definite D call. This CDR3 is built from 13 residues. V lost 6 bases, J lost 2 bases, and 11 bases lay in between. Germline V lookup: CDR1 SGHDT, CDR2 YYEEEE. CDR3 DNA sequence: TGTGCCAGCACCTGGAGCAGTAACACTGAAGCTTTCTTT. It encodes CASTWSSNTEAFF.

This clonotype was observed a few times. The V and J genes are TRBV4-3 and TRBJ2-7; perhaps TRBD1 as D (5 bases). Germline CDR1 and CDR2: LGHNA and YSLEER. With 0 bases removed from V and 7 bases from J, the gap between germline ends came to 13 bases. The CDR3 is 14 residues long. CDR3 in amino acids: CASSQDSRVEEQYF. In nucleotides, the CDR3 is TGCGCCAGCAGCCAAGATAGCAGGGTGGAGGAGCAGTACTTC.

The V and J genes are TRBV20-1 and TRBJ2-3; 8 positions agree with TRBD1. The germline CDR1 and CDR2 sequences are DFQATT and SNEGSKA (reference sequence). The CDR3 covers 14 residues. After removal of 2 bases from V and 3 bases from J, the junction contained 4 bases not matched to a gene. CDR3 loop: CSARPDRETDTQYF. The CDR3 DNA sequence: TGCAGTGCTAGACCGGACAGGGAGACAGATACGCAGTATTTT.

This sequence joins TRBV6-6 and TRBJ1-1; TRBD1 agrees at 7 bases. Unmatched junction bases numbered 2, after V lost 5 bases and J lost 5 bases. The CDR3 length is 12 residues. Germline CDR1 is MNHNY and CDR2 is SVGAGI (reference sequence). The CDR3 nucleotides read TGTGCCAGCAGTACACAGGGGACTGAAGCTTTCTTT. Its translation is CASSTQGTEAFF.

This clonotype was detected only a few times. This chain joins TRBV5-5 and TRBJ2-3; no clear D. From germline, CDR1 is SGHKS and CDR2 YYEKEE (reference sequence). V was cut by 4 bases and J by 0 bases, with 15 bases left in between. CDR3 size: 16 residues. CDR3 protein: CASSPYAQLSTDTQYF. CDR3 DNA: TGTGCCAGCAGCCCCTACGCCCAACTTAGCACAGATACGCAGTATTTT.

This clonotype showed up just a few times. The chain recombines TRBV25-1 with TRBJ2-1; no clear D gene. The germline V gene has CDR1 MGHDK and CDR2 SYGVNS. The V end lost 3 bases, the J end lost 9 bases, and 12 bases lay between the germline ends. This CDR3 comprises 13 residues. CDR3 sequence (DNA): TGTGCCAGCAGTGATCCAGGTCGGAGTGAGCAGTTCTTC. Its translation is CASSDPGRSEQFF.

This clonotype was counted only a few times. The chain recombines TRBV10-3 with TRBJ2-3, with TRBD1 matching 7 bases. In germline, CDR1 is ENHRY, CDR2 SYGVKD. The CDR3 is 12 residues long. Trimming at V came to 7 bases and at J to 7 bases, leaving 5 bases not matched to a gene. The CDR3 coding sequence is TGTGCCATCAAGACAGGGTCGAATACGCAGTATTTT. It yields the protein CAIKTGSNTQYF.

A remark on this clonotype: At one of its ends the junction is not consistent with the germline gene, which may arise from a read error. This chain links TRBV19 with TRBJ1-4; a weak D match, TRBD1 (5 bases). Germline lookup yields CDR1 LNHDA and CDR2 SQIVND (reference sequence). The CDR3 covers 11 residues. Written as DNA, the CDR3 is TGTGCCACCTCAGGGAATGACAAACTGTTTTTT. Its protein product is CATSGNDKLFF.

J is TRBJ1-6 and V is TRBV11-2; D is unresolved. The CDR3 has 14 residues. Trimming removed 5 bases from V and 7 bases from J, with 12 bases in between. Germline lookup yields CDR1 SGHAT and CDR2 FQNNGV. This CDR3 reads CASSPSGFNSPLHF. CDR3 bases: TGTGCCAGCAGCCCTTCAGGTTTCAATTCACCCCTCCACTTT.

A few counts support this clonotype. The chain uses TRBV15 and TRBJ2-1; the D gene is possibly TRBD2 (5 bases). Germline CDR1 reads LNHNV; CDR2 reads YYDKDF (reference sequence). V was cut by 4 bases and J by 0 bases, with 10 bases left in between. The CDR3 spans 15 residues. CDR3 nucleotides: TGTGCCACCAGCAACATGGGGAGCTCCTACAATGAGCAGTTCTTC. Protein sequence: CATSNMGSSYNEQFF.